Shown below are 17 T cell receptor beta chains from a single sample sequenced in a study of post-analysis software for immune sequencing data. Points from the study as a whole: Comparison of patients with controls showed roughly five TRBV segments more frequent in patients, TRBV5-6, TRBV5-1 and TRBV20-1 among them.

TCR beta cDNA libraries included unique molecular identifiers. TCRdb reprocessed the PCR reads with MiXCR, giving one entry per CDR3 protein. Here the sample spans fewer than 900,000 distinct CDR3 sequences, 46% being singletons. No antigens are known for them. The source material was blood. The origin of the receptors is a girl under 18 with multiple sclerosis.

This chain joins TRBV2 and TRBJ2-3; 7 bases map to TRBD2. Germline CDR1 and CDR2: SNHLY and FYNNEI. Germline trimming cut 5 bases from V and 2 bases from J; bases unmatched to any gene: 4. The CDR3 spans 14 residues. The CDR3: CASSSGANTDTQYF. The CDR3 DNA is TGTGCCAGCAGTAGCGGGGCCAACACAGATACGCAGTATTTT.

This clonotype turned up a few times. The chain carries TRBV7-2 and TRBJ2-3; D might be TRBD1 (6 bases). Trimming took 0 bases from V and 3 from J, leaving 13 bases between them. From germline, CDR1 is SGHTA and CDR2 FQGNSA. CDR3 length: 16 residues. The CDR3 here is CASSLARLDRTDTQYF. The CDR3 DNA reads TGTGCCAGCAGCTTAGCGCGTCTCGACAGGACAGATACGCAGTATTTT.

This clonotype turned up a few times. The rearrangement uses TRBV27 and TRBJ2-1; a weak D match, TRBD2 (6 bases). CDR1 and CDR2 from the germline V gene are MNHEY and SMNVEV (reference sequence). This CDR3 contains 12 residues. Trimming took off 5 bases at V and 9 bases at J, with 11 bases between the two ends. CDR3 loop: CASSPEGGEQFF. The CDR3 DNA reads as TGTGCCAGCAGTCCCGAGGGAGGTGAGCAGTTCTTC.

This chain joins TRBV28 and TRBJ1-2; the D gene is possibly TRBD1 (6 bases). V dropped 6 bases and J dropped 4 bases, with 12 bases sitting between them. CDR3 length: 13 amino acids. Germline loops: CDR1 MDHEN, CDR2 SYDVKM. The CDR3 coding sequence is TGTGCCAGCAGCCACACAGGGTCCTATGGCTACACCTTC. Protein product: CASSHTGSYGYTF.

This chain joins TRBV29-1 and TRBJ2-1; 10 nucleotides match TRBD2. The CDR3 has 14 residues. V lost 2 bases to trimming and J lost 7 bases; unmatched junction nucleotides: 5. CDR1 is SQVTM and CDR2 is ANQGSEA in the germline V gene. Here the CDR3 reads CSVESGRGVNEQFF. DNA for the CDR3: TGCAGCGTTGAAAGCGGGAGGGGCGTTAATGAGCAGTTCTTC.

This clonotype was seen just once. This chain links TRBV27 with TRBJ2-7; 9 nucleotides line up with TRBD2. The length of the CDR3 is 15 residues. Germline V gene sequence: CDR1 MNHEY, CDR2 SMNVEV (reference sequence). V gave up 5 bases and J gave up 5 bases; unmatched junction bases: 10. The CDR3 here is CASSPSGTSLHEQYF. The DNA of the CDR3 is TGTGCCAGCAGTCCTTCCGGGACTAGCCTTCACGAGCAGTACTTC.

This clonotype was seen only a few times. This chain connects TRBV6-5 to TRBJ2-7; D could derive from TRBD1 or TRBD2 (5 bases each). The germline V and J ends were trimmed by 5 bases and 4 bases, with 15 bases remaining between them. This CDR3 comprises 14 residues. CDR1 and CDR2 (germline): MNHEY, SVGAGI. The CDR3 DNA follows: TGTGCCAGCAGTGGACGTGGGGGTAGATACGAGCAGTACTTC. This codes for CASSGRGGRYEQYF.

CDR3 bases: TGTGCCAGCAGCCCAGGGGGGGGCCTAGGCTACACCTTC. It specifies CASSPGGGLGYTF. J is TRBJ1-2 and V is TRBV12-3 or TRBV12-4; 7 bases map to TRBD1. CDR3 length: 13 amino acids. The V and J ends lost 6 bases and 8 bases, in that order; junction bases with no gene match: 9.

This clonotype was recorded a few times. The chain uses TRBV12-3 or TRBV12-4 and TRBJ2-1, with TRBD2 matching over 10 bases. V shed 5 bases, J shed 14 bases, and the junction held 3 bases outside the gene matches. CDR3 length equals 11 residues. The CDR3 region has the DNA TGTGCCAGCAGTCCGGGACTAGCGAAGTTCTTC. Its protein is CASSPGLAKFF.

The chain uses TRBV7-9 and TRBJ2-7; 8 bases agree with TRBD1. Germline assignment: CDR1 SEHNR and CDR2 FQNEAQ (reference sequence). Losses at the gene ends were 5 bases for V and 2 bases for J; bases not matched to a gene: 5. The CDR3 loop spans 14 amino acids. The CDR3 is CASSKGQETYEQYF. In DNA form, the CDR3 reads TGTGCCAGCAGCAAGGGACAGGAGACCTACGAGCAGTACTTC.

This chain connects TRBV29-1 to TRBJ1-2; D possibly corresponds to TRBD1 (6 bases). The V gene lost 0 bases and the J gene lost 2 bases, with 10 bases spanning the gap. Per the germline V gene, CDR1 is SQVTM and CDR2 is ANQGSEA. The CDR3 consists of 14 residues. CDR3 sequence: CSVEEGGRNYGYTF. The CDR3 DNA reads as TGCAGCGTTGAAGAGGGGGGCAGAAACTATGGCTACACCTTC. The whole variable domain, filled in from reference TRBV29-1 and TRBJ1-2, reads SAVISQKPSRDICQRGTSLTIQCQVDSQVTMMFWYRQQPGQSLTLIATANQGSEATYESGFVIDKFPISRPNLTFSTLTVSNMSPEDSSIYLCSVEEGGRNYGYTFGSGTRLTVV.

The V and J genes are TRBV18 and TRBJ2-7; a weak D match, TRBD2 (5 bases). V was clipped by 3 bases and J by 3 bases, with 15 bases between them. This CDR3 contains 15 residues. The V gene's germline CDR1 is KGHSH and CDR2 LQKENI. In nucleotides, the CDR3 is TGTGCCAGCTCACCCCCTCGGGGTTTCGGCTACGAGCAGTACTTC. It yields the protein CASSPPRGFGYEQYF.

The chain has TRBV20-1 and TRBJ2-3, with 10 bases that match TRBD2. V lost 6 bases to trimming and J lost 3 bases; unmatched junction nucleotides: 9. Germline values: CDR1 DFQATT, CDR2 SNEGSKA (reference sequence). The CDR3 extends over 15 amino acids. CDR3 in amino acids: CSATLAGVGTDTQYF. The DNA for the CDR3 is TGCAGTGCCACCCTAGCGGGAGTCGGAACAGATACGCAGTATTTT.

This clonotype was recorded only once. The CDR3 here is CASSDGQIYEQYF. Written as DNA, the CDR3 is TGTGCCAGCAGCGACGGACAGATCTACGAGCAGTACTTC. V usage is TRBV11-2 and J usage is TRBJ2-4; D perhaps matches TRBD1 (6 bases). TRBJ2-7 explains the end of the DNA better; the J call may be wrong. The germline V gene encodes CDR1 SGHAT and CDR2 FQNNGV. The CDR3 spans 13 residues.

The chain carries TRBV20-1 and TRBJ2-7; TRBD2 matches at 13 bases. The CDR3 runs to 15 residues. Trimming removed 6 bases from V and 2 bases from J; junction bases left unmatched: 7. CDR1 DFQATT and CDR2 SNEGSKA come from the germline V gene (reference sequence). CDR3 residues: CSAPIGLAGAYEQYF. CDR3 coding DNA: TGCAGTGCGCCTATCGGACTAGCGGGAGCCTACGAGCAGTACTTC.

There are a few counts of this clonotype. The chain employs TRBV10-3 and TRBJ2-5; D call uncertain. Per the germline V gene, CDR1 is ENHRY and CDR2 is SYGVKD. This CDR3 is built from 14 residues. The V end lost 6 bases, the J end lost 2 bases, and 13 bases lay between the germline ends. Here the CDR3 reads CAISTFGSQETQYF. For the CDR3, the DNA is TGTGCCATCAGCACTTTTGGGTCGCAAGAGACCCAGTACTTC.

This clonotype was picked up a small number of times. J is TRBJ1-1 and V is TRBV5-1; 7 nucleotides align to TRBD1. After removal of 7 bases from V and 3 bases from J, the junction contained 9 bases not matched to a gene. CDR3 size: 14 residues. The V gene's germline CDR1 is SGHRS and CDR2 YFSETQ. As DNA, the CDR3 is TGCGCCAGCGGAGGGGGCGGGGGGCACACTGAAGCTTTCTTT. As protein: CASGGGGGHTEAFF.